This TCR beta chain emerged from a study of cytomegalovirus exposure and HLA in healthy donors. In regard to this clone: Its antigen is currently unknown.

Profiling relied on immunoSEQ multiplex PCR, and the TCRdb table lists in-frame clones only, not all of them. The data show roughly 62,000 clones, roughly 90% seen once. Points from the study as a whole: The study listed roughly 160 cytomegalovirus-associated TCR beta chains. Most TCRs appeared rarely, but some public TCRs recurred in many donors.

Per germline, CDR1 LNHDA and CDR2 SQIVND (reference sequence). V trimming: 8 bases; J trimming: 2 bases; junction bases outside the gene matches: 6. The CDR3 loop spans 15 amino acids. The clonotype originates from a woman between 25 and 40 years old in good health and CMV-seronegative. The chain employs TRBV19 and TRBJ2-1; TRBD1 aligns across 10 bases. The specimen was PBMCs. The CDR3 reads CASGQTGGPYNEQFF. DNA of the CDR3: TGTGCCAGTGGACAGACAGGGGGCCCCTACAATGAGCAGTTCTTC. Variable domain in full (rest from reference TRBV19 and TRBJ2-1): DGGITQSPKYLFRKEGQNVTLSCEQNLNHDAMYWYRQDPGQGLRLIYYSQIVNDFQKGDIAEGYSVSREKKESFPLTVTSAQKNPTAFYLCASGQTGGPYNEQFFGPGTRLTVL.